This passage covers 32 T cell receptor beta chains from one sample sequenced in a study of cytomegalovirus exposure and HLA in healthy donors. Researchers ran the PCR with 60 Vbeta and 13 Jbeta primers. Clones were sequenced by immunoSEQ multiplex PCR, and TCRdb holds only the in-frame ones, with some missing. The top ten hold roughly 0.5% of the sample, which has about 180,000 clones, over 70% seen once. The specimen was PBMCs. All receptors derive from a woman in her 50s in good health and CMV-seronegative.

This rearrangement joins TRBV11-2 to TRBJ1-1, with TRBD1 as a possible D gene (5 bases). The CDR3 is 15 amino acids. Trimming removed 6 bases from V and 2 bases from J, with 16 bases in between. Looked up from germline, CDR1 is SGHAT and CDR2 is FQNNGV. CDR3 bases: TGTGCCAGCAGGGTCGGGGGGGGTTTAAACACTGAAGCTTTCTTT. It codes for CASRVGGGLNTEAFF.

V gene TRBV5-5 combines with J gene TRBJ1-2, with D perhaps matching TRBD1 (6 bases). From germline, CDR1 is SGHKS and CDR2 YYEKEE (reference sequence). The CDR3 length is 13 residues. V shed 4 bases and J shed 4 bases, with 11 bases lying between them. CDR3 coding DNA: TGTGCCAGCAGCGACAGGACGGGCTATGGCTACACCTTC. Its translation: CASSDRTGYGYTF. Looking up the rest from reference TRBV5-5 and TRBJ1-2 gives the full variable domain: DAGVTQSPTHLIKTRGQQVTLRCSPISGHKSVSWYQQVLGQGPQFIFQYYEKEERGRGNFPDRFSARQFPNYSSELNVNALLLGDSALYLCASSDRTGYGYTFGSGTRLTVV.

This chain uses TRBV5-4 with TRBJ1-3; D remains unclear. The CDR3 totals 16 residues. V was shortened by 6 bases and J by 3 bases, with 19 bases between the two germline ends. Germline V gives CDR1 SGHNT, CDR2 YYREEE (reference sequence). The chain's CDR3 is CASTRAEERYGNTIYF. CDR3 sequence (DNA): TGTGCCAGCACTCGCGCCGAGGAACGTTATGGAAACACCATATATTTT.

This clone was seen only once. The gene calls are TRBV11-2 and TRBJ1-5; TRBD1 is a possible D gene (6 bases). The CDR3 length is 14 residues. V lost 2 bases and J 8 bases, leaving 13 bases between the germline ends. The germline V gene encodes CDR1 SGHAT and CDR2 FQNNGV. This chain's CDR3 is CASSLPGRGEPQHF. CDR3 in DNA: TGTGCCAGCAGCTTACCAGGGAGGGGGGAGCCCCAGCATTTT.

This clone was observed a few times. The chain is built from TRBV19 and TRBJ2-5; the D gene is possibly TRBD1 (5 bases). Germline V CDR1 and CDR2: LNHDA, SQIVND (reference sequence). The CDR3 is 15 amino acids. V was clipped by 1 base and J by 0 bases, with 9 bases between them. The CDR3 region is CASSIVRRDQETQYF. CDR3 coding DNA: TGTGCCAGTAGTATAGTTCGCAGGGACCAAGAGACCCAGTACTTC.

The chain has TRBV5-5 and TRBJ1-3; perhaps TRBD1 as D (5 bases). Germline V CDR1 and CDR2: SGHKS, YYEKEE (reference sequence). This CDR3 is built from 14 residues. Trimming cost V 7 bases and J 3 bases, with 14 bases left between them. The CDR3 DNA reads TGTGCCAGCGAGACCGCCAGGGATGGAAACACCATATATTTT. Its protein is CASETARDGNTIYF. Combining the CDR3 with reference TRBV5-5 and TRBJ1-3 gives the whole variable domain DAGVTQSPTHLIKTRGQQVTLRCSPISGHKSVSWYQQVLGQGPQFIFQYYEKEERGRGNFPDRFSARQFPNYSSELNVNALLLGDSALYLCASETARDGNTIYFGEGSWLTVV.

This chain links TRBV6-1 with TRBJ2-2, with D uncertain. This CDR3 contains 13 residues. The V and J ends lost 3 bases and 6 bases respectively, with 8 bases between them. The V gene's germline CDR1 is MNHNS and CDR2 SASEGT. CDR3 amino acids: CASSESGSGELFF. The CDR3 DNA follows: TGTGCCAGCAGTGAGTCCGGGTCCGGGGAGCTGTTTTTT.

The rearrangement joins TRBV6-1 to TRBJ1-1; no clear D. The CDR3 contains 11 residues. V lost 7 bases to trimming and J lost 8 bases, with 11 bases between them. Germline V gene data show CDR1 as MNHNS and CDR2 as SASEGT. CDR3 protein: CASIRHQEAFF. The CDR3 DNA sequence: TGTGCCAGCATCCGCCACCAGGAAGCTTTCTTT.

This chain links TRBV9 with TRBJ1-5; no clear D gene. V shed 0 bases and J shed 9 bases, with 16 bases lying between them. This CDR3 spans 15 amino acids. Per germline, CDR1 SGDLS and CDR2 YYNGEE. The chain's CDR3 is CASSVDAAKGSPQHF. As DNA, the CDR3 is TGTGCCAGCAGCGTAGACGCGGCAAAAGGCTCGCCCCAGCATTTT.

The CDR3 loop reads CASSFGQGGETQYF. CDR3 nucleotides: TGTGCCAGCAGCTTCGGGCAGGGTGGCGAGACCCAGTACTTC. This chain connects TRBV7-9 to TRBJ2-5, with a possible D match to TRBD1 (5 bases). Germline values: CDR1 SEHNR, CDR2 FQNEAQ (reference sequence). Trimming took 3 bases from V and 5 from J, leaving 13 bases between them. The CDR3 has 14 residues.

This chain connects TRBV5-1 to TRBJ2-3; D not certain. Germline V CDR1 and CDR2: SGHRS, YFSETQ. Trimming took 0 bases from V and 1 from J, leaving 9 bases between them. The CDR3 consists of 15 residues. This chain's CDR3 is CASSLVVVGTDTQYF. In DNA form, the CDR3 reads TGCGCCAGCAGCTTGGTGGTTGTAGGCACAGATACGCAGTATTTT.

The chain combines TRBV19 with TRBJ2-1; 7 bases map to TRBD2. J gave up 6 bases and V 4 bases, and 12 bases lay outside the gene matches. The CDR3 length is 16 residues. Germline CDR1 and CDR2: LNHDA and SQIVND (reference sequence). The CDR3 bases are TGTGCCAGTAGTACTAGCGGACTCCTAAGGGGCAATGAGCAGTTCTTC. Its translation: CASSTSGLLRGNEQFF.

The rearrangement joins TRBV7-8 to TRBJ1-6; no reliable D call. The CDR3 sequence is 14 residues long. V lost 5 bases to trimming and J lost 7 bases, with 12 bases between them. Per the germline V gene, CDR1 is SGHVS and CDR2 is FQNEAQ. In nucleotides, the CDR3 is TGTGCCAGCAGCCCACGGACGGGAAATTCACCCCTCCACTTT. Translation gives CASSPRTGNSPLHF.

J is TRBJ1-5 and V is TRBV7-2, with D hard to call. Trimming took off 5 bases at V and 5 bases at J, with 16 bases between the two ends. Germline lookup yields CDR1 SGHTA and CDR2 FQGNSA. The CDR3 consists of 15 residues. CDR3: CASSPTGRGYQPQHF. Here the CDR3 DNA reads TGTGCCAGCAGCCCGACCGGCAGAGGGTATCAGCCCCAGCATTTT.

V usage is TRBV28 and J usage is TRBJ1-4, with unresolved D. Trimming pared 5 bases from V and 10 bases from J, leaving 8 bases between. There are 11 residues in the CDR3. The germline V gene encodes CDR1 MDHEN and CDR2 SYDVKM. CDR3 coding DNA: TGTGCCAGCAGTCCGTCAGGAAAACTGTTTTTT. Protein product: CASSPSGKLFF.

This chain joins TRBV27 and TRBJ1-5; D may be TRBD1 (5 bases). CDR3 size: 17 residues. Germline lookup yields CDR1 MNHEY and CDR2 SMNVEV (reference sequence). The V end lost 7 bases, the J end lost 0 bases, and 19 bases lay between the germline ends. This CDR3 reads CASTPRTSLYSNQPQHF. Written as DNA, the CDR3 is TGTGCCAGCACCCCGAGGACATCCCTGTATAGCAATCAGCCCCAGCATTTT.

This rearrangement joins TRBV5-4 to TRBJ2-7; D is unclear. Germline assignment: CDR1 SGHNT and CDR2 YYREEE (reference sequence). The CDR3 totals 19 residues. V dropped 2 bases and J dropped 1 base, with 25 bases sitting between them. The CDR3 DNA reads as TGTGCCAGCAGCTTCCTTCCGAGGCCCAGAAGGATAGGATCCTACGAGCAGTACTTC. Translated, it gives CASSFLPRPRRIGSYEQYF.

The J gene is TRBJ2-7, the V gene TRBV11-2; 7 bases are a match to TRBD1. After removal of 4 bases from V and 2 bases from J, the junction contained 11 bases not matched to a gene. The CDR3 totals 16 residues. Germline V gene data show CDR1 as SGHAT and CDR2 as FQNNGV. CDR3: CASSSLKRTGPYEQYF. The CDR3 nucleotides read TGTGCCAGCAGCTCGCTGAAACGGACAGGACCCTACGAGCAGTACTTC.

The V gene is TRBV5-1, the J gene TRBJ2-5; possibly TRBD1 for D (6 bases). The germline V gene has CDR1 SGHRS and CDR2 YFSETQ. There are 16 residues in the CDR3. The V end was cut by 3 bases, the J end by 3 bases, with 18 bases between. CDR3 amino acids: CASSSLGQVVKETQYF. The CDR3 DNA reads as TGCGCCAGCAGCTCGCTGGGACAAGTAGTCAAAGAGACCCAGTACTTC. Based on the CDR3 plus reference TRBV5-1 and TRBJ2-5, the full variable domain is KAGVTQTPRYLIKTRGQQVTLSCSPISGHRSVSWYQQTPGQGLQFLFEYFSETQRNKGNFPGRFSGRQFSNSRSEMNVSTLELGDSALYLCASSSLGQVVKETQYFGPGTRLLVL.

V usage is TRBV4-1 and J usage is TRBJ1-1; D is uncertain. Per the germline V gene, CDR1 is MGHRA and CDR2 is YSYEKL. Trimming pared 2 bases from V and 1 base from J, leaving 20 bases between. CDR3 size: 18 residues. The CDR3 here is CASSQKSPLLGRNTEAFF. The CDR3, as DNA: TGCGCCAGCAGCCAAAAATCCCCCCTATTAGGGAGGAACACTGAAGCTTTCTTT.

The DNA for the CDR3 is TGTGCCAGCAGCTTTGACAGAAACTATGGCTACACCTTC. It specifies CASSFDRNYGYTF. The J gene is TRBJ1-2, the V gene TRBV7-2, with D perhaps matching TRBD1 (5 bases). Germline lookup yields CDR1 SGHTA and CDR2 FQGNSA. The CDR3 covers 13 residues. The ends were cut back, 3 bases at V and 2 bases at J, with 7 bases in the middle.

The V and J genes are TRBV2 and TRBJ2-1, with 8 bases lining up with TRBD1. CDR1 and CDR2 from the germline V gene are SNHLY and FYNNEI. Trimming took 7 bases from V and 9 from J; bases not matched to a gene: 11. The CDR3 runs 14 residues. CDR3: CASTPDRAKGEQFF. CDR3 DNA: TGTGCCAGCACCCCGGACAGGGCTAAGGGTGAGCAGTTCTTC.

Worth noting for this clone: The junction shows a germline mismatch at one end, possibly a read error. The chain carries TRBV7-9 and TRBJ2-3; 9 bases match TRBD2. Per the germline V gene, CDR1 is SEHNR and CDR2 is FQNEAQ (reference sequence). CDR3 length equals 18 residues. The CDR3 DNA reads TGTTCCAGCAGCTTAAGGCGGGAGGGCATCTTGAGCACAGATACGCAGTATTTT. Its protein is CSSSLRREGILSTDTQYF.

V is TRBV9 and J is TRBJ2-5, with 7 bases lining up with TRBD1. After removal of 4 bases from V and 3 bases from J, the junction contained 9 bases not matched to a gene. This CDR3 has 15 amino acids. Germline V gene sequence: CDR1 SGDLS, CDR2 YYNGEE. The CDR3 is CASSPRQGRKETQYF. The CDR3 DNA is TGTGCCAGCAGCCCGAGACAGGGTCGGAAAGAGACCCAGTACTTC. Full variable domain (outside the CDR3, taken from reference TRBV9 and TRBJ2-5): DSGVTQTPKHLITATGQRVTLRCSPRSGDLSVYWYQQSLDQGLQFLIQYYNGEERAKGNILERFSAQQFPDLHSELNLSSLELGDSALYFCASSPRQGRKETQYFGPGTRLLVL.

The chain is built from TRBV18 and TRBJ2-7; a possible D gene is TRBD2 (6 bases). The germline V gene encodes CDR1 KGHSH and CDR2 LQKENI. V was trimmed by 1 base and J by 0 bases, leaving 7 bases between them. This CDR3 spans 14 amino acids. The CDR3, as DNA: TGTGCCAGCTCACCACTAGCGGACTCCTACGAGCAGTACTTC. Translating it yields CASSPLADSYEQYF.

This chain links TRBV4-1 with TRBJ2-7; a possible D gene is TRBD1 (7 bases). Germline V CDR1 and CDR2: MGHRA, YSYEKL. Trimming took 1 base from V and 4 from J, leaving 20 bases between them. CDR3 size: 17 residues. The CDR3 DNA reads TGCGCCAGCAGCCAAGGGACAGGAGCAGGGGGGAATTACGAGCAGTACTTC. Amino acid sequence: CASSQGTGAGGNYEQYF.

The CDR3 DNA is TGTGCCACCAGCAGATACCAAAGGGGATTAGTTTCACCCCTCCACTTT. Translated, it gives CATSRYQRGLVSPLHF. The chain has TRBV15 and TRBJ1-6; D perhaps matches TRBD1 (5 bases). Germline V gene lookup returns CDR1 LNHNV and CDR2 YYDKDF (reference sequence). There are 16 residues in the CDR3. The germline V and J ends were trimmed by 2 bases and 9 bases, with 17 bases remaining between them.

The chain couples TRBV7-6 to TRBJ2-7, with a weak D call TRBD2 (5 bases). In germline, CDR1 is SGHVS, CDR2 FNYEAQ. The V end was cut by 4 bases, the J end by 5 bases, with 18 bases between. The CDR3 runs 15 residues. The CDR3: CASSWELVGMNEQYF. Written as DNA, the CDR3 is TGTGCCAGCAGCTGGGAGTTGGTCGGGATGAACGAGCAGTACTTC.

This chain joins TRBV7-2 and TRBJ1-1, with TRBD1 identical over 7 bases. V shed 5 bases and J 3 bases; nucleotides not matched to a gene: 15. The CDR3 is 17 amino acids. CDR1 is SGHTA, CDR2 FQGNSA, per germline. CDR3: CASSPPGQIIGYTEAFF. DNA of the CDR3: TGTGCCAGCAGCCCGCCGGGACAGATAATAGGGTACACTGAAGCTTTCTTT.

This chain links TRBV5-1 with TRBJ2-2; D gene unclear. The germline V and J ends were trimmed by 0 bases and 7 bases, with 7 bases remaining between them. The germline CDR1 and CDR2 sequences are SGHRS and YFSETQ. This CDR3 region has 13 residues. The DNA of the CDR3 is TGCGCCAGCAGCTTGGCCAGTAACGGGGAGCTGTTTTTT. It is translated as CASSLASNGELFF.

This chain connects TRBV5-4 to TRBJ2-3; TRBD2 aligns across 7 bases. CDR3 size: 15 residues. J was trimmed by 5 bases and V by 4 bases; bases with no gene match: 10. In germline, CDR1 is SGHNT, CDR2 YYREEE (reference sequence). CDR3 region: CASSAPTSSKDTQYF. CDR3 DNA: TGTGCCAGCAGCGCCCCGACTAGCTCAAAAGATACGCAGTATTTT. Full variable domain (missing parts from reference TRBV5-4 and TRBJ2-3): ETGVTQSPTHLIKTRGQQVTLRCSSQSGHNTVSWYQQALGQGPQFIFQYYREEENGRGNFPPRFSGLQFPNYSSELNVNALELDDSALYLCASSAPTSSKDTQYFGPGTRLTVL.

The gene calls are TRBV28 and TRBJ2-3; no clear D. The germline V gene encodes CDR1 MDHEN and CDR2 SYDVKM. The CDR3 runs 15 residues. The V gene lost 5 bases and the J gene lost 1 base, with 13 bases spanning the gap. CDR3 region: CASSRGRRGTDTQYF. CDR3 bases: TGTGCCAGCAGTCGCGGTAGACGCGGCACAGATACGCAGTATTTT.